The rows below give T cell receptor beta chains drawn from one sample of a study of blood T cell repertoires in COVID-19. TCRdb keeps only in-frame clones here, not all; method: immunoSEQ multiplex PCR. The sample has roughly 120,000 clones, about 85% seen once. The sample consisted of peripheral blood. These receptors all come from a man between 40 and 49 years old with acute or convalescent COVID-19. Both conserved end residues are part of each CDR3. Each record gives: D gene, CDR3 length, clone size, J gene, V gene, CDR3 protein, CDR3 DNA. D genes are given only for firm matches. Where a row states a size, it is once, few, many or the class of an expanded clone; other rows omit it.

D gene: NA; CDR3 length: 15; clone size: NA; J gene: TRBJ2-7; V gene: TRBV5-3; CDR3 protein: CARRDGGPSHYEQYF; CDR3 DNA: TGTGCCAGAAGGGATGGTGGGCCTTCCCACTACGAGCAGTACTTC
D gene: TRBD2; CDR3 length: 15; clone size: NA; J gene: TRBJ2-3; V gene: TRBV11-2; CDR3 protein: CASSPSGANTDTQYF; CDR3 DNA: TGTGCCAGCAGCCCGAGCGGGGCGAACACAGATACGCAGTATTTT
D gene: TRBD2; CDR3 length: 15; clone size: NA; J gene: TRBJ2-7; V gene: TRBV9; CDR3 protein: CASSVTPGGSYEQYF; CDR3 DNA: TGTGCCAGCAGCGTAACCCCCGGCGGGAGCTACGAGCAGTACTTC
D gene: TRBD1; CDR3 length: 14; clone size: NA; J gene: TRBJ2-7; V gene: TRBV5-1; CDR3 protein: CASSPWTGTGEQYF; CDR3 DNA: TGCGCCAGCAGCCCATGGACAGGGACAGGCGAGCAGTACTTC
D gene: TRBD2; CDR3 length: 16; clone size: NA; J gene: TRBJ2-2; V gene: TRBV5-1; CDR3 protein: CASSLKPGGNTGELFF; CDR3 DNA: TGCGCCAGCAGCTTGAAACCGGGAGGAAACACCGGGGAGCTGTTTTTT
D gene: TRBD1; CDR3 length: 17; clone size: once; J gene: TRBJ1-3; V gene: TRBV11-2; CDR3 protein: CASSLPTRDRAGNTIYF; CDR3 DNA: TGTGCCAGCAGCTTACCGACCCGGGACAGGGCTGGAAACACCATATATTTT
D gene: NA; CDR3 length: 12; clone size: NA; J gene: TRBJ2-5; V gene: TRBV24-1; CDR3 protein: CATSDPRETQYF; CDR3 DNA: TGTGCCACCAGTGATCCGCGGGAGACCCAGTACTTC
D gene: TRBD1; CDR3 length: 15; clone size: NA; J gene: TRBJ1-5; V gene: TRBV18; CDR3 protein: CASSPGTGGAEPQHF; CDR3 DNA: TGTGCCAGCTCACCTGGGACAGGGGGCGCGGAGCCCCAGCATTTT
D gene: TRBD1; CDR3 length: 16; clone size: once; J gene: TRBJ2-7; V gene: TRBV10-3; CDR3 protein: CAISESGDRVLYEQYF; CDR3 DNA: TGTGCCATCAGTGAGTCCGGGGACAGGGTCCTCTACGAGCAGTACTTC
D gene: TRBD2; CDR3 length: 16; clone size: NA; J gene: TRBJ2-1; V gene: TRBV2; CDR3 protein: CASRHSAGSSYNEQFF; CDR3 DNA: TGTGCCAGCAGACATTCAGCGGGGAGCTCCTACAATGAGCAGTTCTTC
D gene: NA; CDR3 length: 13; clone size: NA; J gene: TRBJ2-1; V gene: TRBV3-1/TRBV3-2; CDR3 protein: CASTRGIYNEQFF; CDR3 DNA: TGTGCCAGCACTAGGGGGATTTACAATGAGCAGTTCTTC
D gene: NA; CDR3 length: 13; clone size: few; J gene: TRBJ2-7; V gene: TRBV10-3; CDR3 protein: CAISGNWAGEQYF; CDR3 DNA: TGTGCCATCAGTGGCAACTGGGCGGGCGAGCAGTACTTC
D gene: NA; CDR3 length: 12; clone size: NA; J gene: TRBJ2-2; V gene: TRBV19; CDR3 protein: CASKMRTGELFF; CDR3 DNA: TGTGCCAGTAAAATGAGGACCGGGGAGCTGTTTTTT
D gene: NA; CDR3 length: 13; clone size: NA; J gene: TRBJ1-2; V gene: TRBV11-2; CDR3 protein: CASSFGVFYGYTF; CDR3 DNA: TGTGCCAGCAGCTTCGGGGTCTTCTATGGCTACACCTTC
D gene: NA; CDR3 length: 14; clone size: NA; J gene: TRBJ2-5; V gene: TRBV10-1; CDR3 protein: CASSESAGRETQYF; CDR3 DNA: TGCGCCAGCAGTGAATCGGCAGGGAGGGAGACCCAGTACTTC
D gene: NA; CDR3 length: 15; clone size: NA; J gene: TRBJ1-2; V gene: TRBV9; CDR3 protein: CASSVGGPQGYGYTF; CDR3 DNA: TGTGCCAGCAGCGTAGGGGGGCCGCAGGGCTATGGCTACACCTTC
D gene: NA; CDR3 length: 18; clone size: NA; J gene: TRBJ2-6; V gene: TRBV27; CDR3 protein: CASSLVGLQGSGANVLTF; CDR3 DNA: TGTGCCAGCAGTTTAGTTGGGTTGCAGGGCTCTGGGGCCAACGTCCTGACTTTC
D gene: NA; CDR3 length: 15; clone size: NA; J gene: TRBJ2-7; V gene: TRBV28; CDR3 protein: CASSLSRARAYEQYF; CDR3 DNA: TGTGCCAGCAGTCTATCCCGAGCGAGGGCCTACGAGCAGTACTTC
D gene: NA; CDR3 length: 14; clone size: NA; J gene: TRBJ2-1; V gene: TRBV7-2; CDR3 protein: CASSFGLSWDEQFF; CDR3 DNA: TGTGCCAGCAGCTTTGGACTTTCCTGGGATGAGCAGTTCTTC
D gene: NA; CDR3 length: 14; clone size: NA; J gene: TRBJ1-2; V gene: TRBV6-5; CDR3 protein: CASSSQGRGYGYTF; CDR3 DNA: TGTGCCAGCAGTTCTCAGGGTCGTGGGTATGGCTACACCTTC
D gene: NA; CDR3 length: 11; clone size: NA; J gene: TRBJ2-1; V gene: TRBV20-1; CDR3 protein: CSAKLQGGQFF; CDR3 DNA: TGCAGTGCCAAACTACAGGGCGGGCAGTTCTTC
D gene: NA; CDR3 length: 12; clone size: NA; J gene: TRBJ1-2; V gene: TRBV2; CDR3 protein: CASSERGRGYTF; CDR3 DNA: TGTGCCAGCAGTGAAAGGGGTCGCGGCTACACCTTC
D gene: TRBD1; CDR3 length: 13; clone size: NA; J gene: TRBJ2-7; V gene: TRBV7-2; CDR3 protein: CASSWDRGREQYF; CDR3 DNA: TGTGCCAGCAGCTGGGACAGGGGGCGCGAGCAGTACTTC
D gene: NA; CDR3 length: 15; clone size: NA; J gene: TRBJ1-6; V gene: TRBV5-5; CDR3 protein: CASISRTGNNSPLHF; CDR3 DNA: TGTGCCAGCATCTCTAGAACAGGAAACAATTCACCCCTCCACTTT
D gene: TRBD2; CDR3 length: 15; clone size: NA; J gene: TRBJ2-5; V gene: TRBV6-5; CDR3 protein: CASSYLASGRETQYF; CDR3 DNA: TGTGCCAGCAGTTACTTGGCTAGCGGAAGGGAGACCCAGTACTTC
D gene: NA; CDR3 length: 15; clone size: NA; J gene: TRBJ2-2; V gene: TRBV19; CDR3 protein: CATTTGDTNTGELFF; CDR3 DNA: TGTGCCACTACCACGGGGGATACGAACACCGGGGAGCTGTTTTTT
D gene: NA; CDR3 length: 13; clone size: NA; J gene: TRBJ1-2; V gene: TRBV11-2; CDR3 protein: CASSLDSYYGYTF; CDR3 DNA: TGTGCCAGCAGCTTAGACAGTTACTATGGCTACACCTTC